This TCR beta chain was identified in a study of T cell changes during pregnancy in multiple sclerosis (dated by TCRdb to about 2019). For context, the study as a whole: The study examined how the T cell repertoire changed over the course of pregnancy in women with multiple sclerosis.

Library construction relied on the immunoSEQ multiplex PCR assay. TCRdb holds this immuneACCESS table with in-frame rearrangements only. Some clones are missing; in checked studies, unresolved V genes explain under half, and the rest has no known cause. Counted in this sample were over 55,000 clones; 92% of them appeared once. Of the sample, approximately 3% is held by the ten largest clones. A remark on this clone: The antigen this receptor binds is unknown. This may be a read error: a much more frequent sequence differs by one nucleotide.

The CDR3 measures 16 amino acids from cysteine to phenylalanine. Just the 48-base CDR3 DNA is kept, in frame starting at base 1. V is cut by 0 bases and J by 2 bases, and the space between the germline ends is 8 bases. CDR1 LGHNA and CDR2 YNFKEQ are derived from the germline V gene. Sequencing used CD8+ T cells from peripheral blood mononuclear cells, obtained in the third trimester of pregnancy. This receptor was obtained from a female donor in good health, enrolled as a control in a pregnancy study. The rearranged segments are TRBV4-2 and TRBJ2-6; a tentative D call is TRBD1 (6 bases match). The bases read TGTGCCAGCAGCCAAGATGAGGGGGCTGGGGCCAACGTCCTGACTTTC. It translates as CASSQDEGAGANVLTF.